This TCR beta chain stems from a study of T-cell memory formation after mild COVID-19. In TCRdb, the 5' RACE reads were re-called with MiXCR into one record per CDR3 protein. Among some 62,000 distinct CDR3 sequences listed, 9.3% were seen once. The sample holds many counts of this clonotype. Per the germline V gene, CDR1 is SGHTA and CDR2 is FQGNSA. The CDR3 runs to 13 residues. V was clipped by 4 bases and J by 7 bases, with 13 bases between them. The chain uses TRBV7-2 and TRBJ1-2; the D gene is possibly TRBD1 (6 bases). The TCR sequence derives from a man younger than 35 who had mild COVID-19 (a few samples of this study predate the infection). Cell type and time point are not known. The source material was PBMCs or a T cell subset sorted from them (not recorded which). The CDR3 sequence is CASSWGGASGYTF. CDR3 bases: TGTGCCAGCAGCTGGGGGGGCGCCTCTGGCTACACCTTC.